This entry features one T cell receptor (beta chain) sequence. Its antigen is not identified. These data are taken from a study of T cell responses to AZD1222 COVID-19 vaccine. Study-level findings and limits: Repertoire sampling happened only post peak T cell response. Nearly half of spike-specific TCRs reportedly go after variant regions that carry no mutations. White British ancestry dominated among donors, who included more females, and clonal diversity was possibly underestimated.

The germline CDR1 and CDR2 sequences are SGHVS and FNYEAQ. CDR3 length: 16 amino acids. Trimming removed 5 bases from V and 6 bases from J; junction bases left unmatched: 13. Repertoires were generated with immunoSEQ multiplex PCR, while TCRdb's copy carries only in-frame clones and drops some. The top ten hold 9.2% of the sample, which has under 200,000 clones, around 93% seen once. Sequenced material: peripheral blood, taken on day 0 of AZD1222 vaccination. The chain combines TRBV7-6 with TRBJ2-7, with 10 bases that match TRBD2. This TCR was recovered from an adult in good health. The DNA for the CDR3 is TGTGCCAGCAGCCATCTAGCGGGAGAAGTCCCTGGCGAGCAGTACTTC. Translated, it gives CASSHLAGEVPGEQYF.